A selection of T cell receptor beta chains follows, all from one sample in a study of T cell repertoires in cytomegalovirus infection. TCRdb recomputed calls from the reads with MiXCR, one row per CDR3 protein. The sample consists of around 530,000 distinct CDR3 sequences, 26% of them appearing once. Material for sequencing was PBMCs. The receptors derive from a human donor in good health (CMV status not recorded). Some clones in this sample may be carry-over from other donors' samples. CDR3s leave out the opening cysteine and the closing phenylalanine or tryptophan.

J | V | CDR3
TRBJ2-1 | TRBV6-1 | ASRVSGRVGNEQF
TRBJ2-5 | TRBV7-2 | ASSLYISSVQETQY
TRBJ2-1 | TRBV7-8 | ASSTQGGLSNEQF
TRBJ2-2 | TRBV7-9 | ASSFNWHTGELF
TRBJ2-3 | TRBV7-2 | ASSRGLNTDTQY
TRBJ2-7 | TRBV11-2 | ASSSPGGGVDWEQY
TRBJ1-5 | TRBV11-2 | ASSLEGSSNQPQH
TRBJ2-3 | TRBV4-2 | ASSQARLAQSTDTQY
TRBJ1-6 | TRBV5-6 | ASSLWARGSPLH
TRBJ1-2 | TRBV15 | ATSRDRSGYT
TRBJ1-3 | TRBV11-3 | ASSSNREAIY
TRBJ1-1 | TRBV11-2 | ASSLGRRHMNTEAF
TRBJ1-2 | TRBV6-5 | ASSRTPSYGYT
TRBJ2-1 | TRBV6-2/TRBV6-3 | ASSTDRGYINEQF
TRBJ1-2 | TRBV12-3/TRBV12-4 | ASSFSMVGYT
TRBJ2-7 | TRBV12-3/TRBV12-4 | ASTPGGGDYEQY
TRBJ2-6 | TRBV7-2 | ASGEAGLQGANVLT
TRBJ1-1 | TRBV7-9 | ASSPYPGQGRITEAF
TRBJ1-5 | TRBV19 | ASSIFGRGNQPQH
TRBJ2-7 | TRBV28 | ASLPSDKAYEQY
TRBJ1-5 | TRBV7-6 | ASSISGTTRH
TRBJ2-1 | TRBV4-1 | ASVDTGYNEQF
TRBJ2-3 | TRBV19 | ASSMVASQGDTQY
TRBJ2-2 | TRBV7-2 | ASSLPLGTAGYTGELF
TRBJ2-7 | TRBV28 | ASSSSLFYEQY
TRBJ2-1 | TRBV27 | ASSLSASGGLREQF
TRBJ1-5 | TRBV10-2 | ASSEIGDSNQPQH
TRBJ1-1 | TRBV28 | ASSPPGQASNTEAF
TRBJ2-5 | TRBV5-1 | ASSLTSGRPQETQY
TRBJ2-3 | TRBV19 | ASNPGFTDTQY
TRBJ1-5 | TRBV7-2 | ASSLRAPQSQH
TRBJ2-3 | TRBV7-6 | ASSLQVARTDTQY
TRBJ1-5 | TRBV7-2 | ASSGDSSNQPQH